Listed here are 17 T cell receptor beta chains from one sample, sequenced in a study of T cell changes during pregnancy in multiple sclerosis (dated 2019 in TCRdb). Libraries were constructed by the immunoSEQ multiplex PCR assay. The source is immuneACCESS, and TCRdb retained only in-frame sequences with V and J called. Part of the clones is not carried over; for the studies checked, unresolved V genes explain less than half of this, and the remainder is unexplained. In this sample the table shows about 120,000 clones, about 94% of which occur a single time. The ten largest clones add up to 6.2% of the sample. This specimen was peripheral blood, taken before pregnancy. These receptor sequences come from a female donor with multiple sclerosis, enrolled in a pregnancy study.

This rearrangement joins TRBV10-2 to TRBJ2-2; no clear D. CDR1 is WSHSY and CDR2 is SAAADI in the germline V gene. With 1 base removed from V and 7 bases from J, the gap between germline ends came to 7 bases. The CDR3 is 13 amino acids. The CDR3 spells CASSEFQLGELFF. DNA of the CDR3: TGCGCCAGCAGTGAGTTTCAACTCGGGGAGCTGTTTTTT.

The chain joins TRBV6-5 to TRBJ1-4, with 7 bases fitting TRBD1. Germline lookup yields CDR1 MNHEY and CDR2 SVGAGI. The trim removed 7 bases at V and 3 bases at J, leaving 8 bases unmatched. CDR3 length: 15 amino acids. The CDR3 is CASKPLGQPNEKLFF. DNA of the CDR3: TGTGCCAGCAAACCCCTGGGACAGCCTAATGAAAAACTGTTTTTT.

This chain links TRBV6-1 with TRBJ1-6; a possible D gene is TRBD1 (5 bases). Trimming stripped 2 bases from V and 10 bases from J, with 12 bases between. From germline, CDR1 is MNHNS and CDR2 SASEGT. This CDR3 contains 14 residues. CDR3 amino acids: CASSERGQQSPLHF. The CDR3 nucleotides are TGTGCCAGCAGTGAAAGGGGCCAGCAGTCACCCCTCCACTTT.

Only a few counts were recorded for this clone. At one end, the junction sequence differs from germline, possibly due to a read error. The gene calls are TRBV13 and TRBJ1-1; D is ambiguous. CDR1 is PRHDT, CDR2 FYEKMQ, per germline (reference sequence). The CDR3 runs to 14 residues. The CDR3 DNA reads as TGTGCCAGCAGCCTAGGACGGCGGAGCACTGAAGCTTTCTTT. Translation gives CASSLGRRSTEAFF.

This chain links TRBV6-1 with TRBJ1-3; 9 bases are shared with TRBD1. V trimming: 0 bases; J trimming: 1 base; junction bases outside the gene matches: 10. Germline CDR1 reads MNHNS; CDR2 reads SASEGT. The CDR3 covers 19 residues. DNA of the CDR3: TGTGCCAGCAGTGAAGCGCCCCCGCCGGGACAGGGTTCTGGAAACACCATATATTTT. Amino acid sequence: CASSEAPPPGQGSGNTIYF.

This chain uses TRBV27 with TRBJ1-2; 9 bases are shared with TRBD1. This CDR3 has 13 residues. V lost 5 bases, J lost 8 bases, and 6 bases stayed unmatched. Germline lookup yields CDR1 MNHEY and CDR2 SMNVEV (reference sequence). In nucleotides, the CDR3 is TGTGCCAGCAGTGGACAGGGGTTATACGGCTACACCTTC. Its protein is CASSGQGLYGYTF.

V and J are TRBV28 and TRBJ2-2, with D tentatively TRBD2 (6 bases). The CDR3 spans 15 residues. The germline gives CDR1 MDHEN, CDR2 SYDVKM. V was cut by 5 bases and J by 3 bases, with 13 bases left in between. CDR3 loop: CASSPPGLYTGELFF. The CDR3 region has the DNA TGTGCCAGCAGTCCCCCGGGACTTTACACCGGGGAGCTGTTTTTT.

V usage is TRBV28 and J usage is TRBJ1-2; TRBD1 is a possible D gene (6 bases). In germline, CDR1 is MDHEN, CDR2 SYDVKM. Between the trimmed V and J ends, which lost 4 bases and 2 bases, there was a span of 8 bases. This CDR3 has 13 amino acids. DNA of the CDR3: TGTGCCAGCAGTTCCGACAGGAACTATGGCTACACCTTC. Translating gives CASSSDRNYGYTF.

The chain combines TRBV10-2 with TRBJ2-1, with 15 bases fitting TRBD2. Germline CDR1 is WSHSY and CDR2 is SAAADI. Trimming removed 5 bases from V and 7 bases from J; junction bases left unmatched: 6. This CDR3 spans 16 amino acids. CDR3 in amino acids: CASSSQGLAGGNEQFF. CDR3 DNA sequence: TGCGCCAGCAGTTCACAGGGACTAGCGGGAGGAAATGAGCAGTTCTTC.

The chain employs TRBV7-3 and TRBJ1-1; TRBD1 is a possible D gene (5 bases). V was shortened by 4 bases and J by 6 bases, with 18 bases between the two germline ends. CDR3 length: 15 residues. The V gene's germline CDR1 is SGHTA and CDR2 FQGTGA. CDR3 sequence: CASSSNAGGFPEAFF. CDR3 bases: TGTGCCAGCAGCTCTAACGCGGGGGGTTTCCCTGAAGCTTTCTTT.

The V call is TRBV28, the J call TRBJ1-2; TRBD1 might be the D (5 bases). V was trimmed by 11 bases and J by 6 bases, leaving 16 bases between them. The CDR3 has 12 residues. CDR1 and CDR2 from the germline V gene are MDHEN and SYDVKM. The CDR3 DNA reads as TGTGCCGGCGGTAGGGGCATTGATGGCTACACCTTC. Amino acids: CAGGRGIDGYTF.

The V gene is TRBV9, the J gene TRBJ2-4; 9 nucleotides match TRBD1. This CDR3 is 14 amino acids long. With 3 bases clipped from V and 8 bases from J, the junction kept 6 bases outside the gene matches. Germline CDR1 is SGDLS and CDR2 is YYNGEE. For the CDR3, the DNA is TGTGCCAGCAGCGCCGGGACAGGGCTAGACATTCAGTACTTC. As protein: CASSAGTGLDIQYF.

The genes are TRBV5-1 and TRBJ2-5; 10 nucleotides align to TRBD1. From germline, CDR1 is SGHRS and CDR2 YFSETQ. This CDR3 has 14 amino acids. V gave up 4 bases and J gave up 5 bases; unmatched junction bases: 5. The CDR3 region has the DNA TGCGCCAGCAGCCCATCGGGACAGGGGGAGACCCAGTACTTC. Its protein is CASSPSGQGETQYF. Complete variable domain (other parts from reference TRBV5-1 and TRBJ2-5): KAGVTQTPRYLIKTRGQQVTLSCSPISGHRSVSWYQQTPGQGLQFLFEYFSETQRNKGNFPGRFSGRQFSNSRSEMNVSTLELGDSALYLCASSPSGQGETQYFGPGTRLLVL.

The gene calls are TRBV15 and TRBJ2-7; 7 bases map to TRBD2. Germline values: CDR1 LNHNV, CDR2 YYDKDF (reference sequence). V shed 3 bases, J shed 6 bases, and the junction held 8 bases outside the gene matches. This CDR3 contains 14 residues. The CDR3 region is CATSSGGSTPEQYF. CDR3 coding DNA: TGTGCCACCAGCAGCGGCGGGAGTACCCCCGAGCAGTACTTC.

The CDR3 sequence is CASSSGQANTEAFF. For the CDR3, the DNA is TGTGCCAGCAGTTCCGGACAGGCGAACACTGAAGCTTTCTTT. The gene calls are TRBV27 and TRBJ1-1; 7 bases align to TRBD1. Germline CDR1 reads MNHEY; CDR2 reads SMNVEV (reference sequence). J gave up 1 base and V 4 bases, and 3 bases lay outside the gene matches. This CDR3 contains 14 residues.

The chain carries TRBV28 and TRBJ2-1; TRBD2 is a possible D gene (5 bases). The CDR3 runs to 14 residues. The V and J ends lost 3 bases and 0 bases respectively, with 6 bases between them. The germline V gene has CDR1 MDHEN and CDR2 SYDVKM. In DNA, the CDR3 is TGTGCCAGCAGTTTGGGGAGCTCCTACAATGAGCAGTTCTTC. Residues: CASSLGSSYNEQFF.

The rearrangement uses TRBV27 and TRBJ2-7; 8 bases align to TRBD1. Per the germline V gene, CDR1 is MNHEY and CDR2 is SMNVEV (reference sequence). The length of the CDR3 is 16 residues. With 3 bases clipped from V and 2 bases from J, the junction kept 9 bases outside the gene matches. The CDR3 nucleotides read TGTGCCAGCAGTTTTAACGGAGGACAGGGCCCCTACGAGCAGTACTTC. Translated, it gives CASSFNGGQGPYEQYF.